The rows below give T cell receptor beta chains drawn from one sample of a study of blood T cell repertoires in COVID-19. Data came from immunoSEQ multiplex PCR; TCRdb stores just in-frame clones and leaves some out. The table includes under 350,000 clones, around 90% detected once. The sample taken for sequencing was peripheral blood. These receptors were obtained from a woman in her twenties or thirties with COVID-19, enrolled during active disease. CDR3s include the opening cysteine and the closing phenylalanine or tryptophan. D genes are given only for firm matches. Rows give clone size only sometimes, using once, few, many, or a class for an expanded clone.

TRBV7-2	NA	TRBJ2-3	TRBD2	TGTGCCAGCAGCTTAGGCCTAGCGGGAGCTTGGCCCGGCACAGATACGCAGTATTTT	CASSLGLAGAWPGTDTQYF
TRBV6-5	NA	TRBJ1-5	NA	TGTGCCAGCAGTTACTCACAGATCCAGCCCCAGCATTTT	CASSYSQIQPQHF
TRBV30	NA	TRBJ2-5	TRBD2	TGTGCCTGGAGCATGACTAGCGGGATTGAGACCCAGTACTTC	CAWSMTSGIETQYF
TRBV28	NA	TRBJ2-7	NA	TGTGCCAGCAGTTCCGAGAACTACGAGCAGTACTTC	CASSSENYEQYF
TRBV2	NA	TRBJ1-2	NA	TGTGCCAGCAGTGGACTCGAAACTTATGGCTACACCTTC	CASSGLETYGYTF
TRBV9	few	TRBJ2-7	NA	TGTGCCAGCAGCGCCGACGGAGGGGCGGACGAGCAGTACTTC	CASSADGGADEQYF
TRBV9	NA	TRBJ2-1	TRBD1	TGTGCCAGCAGCGTAGTAGGGGGCCATGAGCAGTTCTTC	CASSVVGGHEQFF
TRBV5-4	NA	TRBJ1-6	NA	TGTGCCAGCAGCTTGACAGGTCTCCATAATTCACCCCTCCACTTT	CASSLTGLHNSPLHF
TRBV28	NA	TRBJ1-5	NA	TGTGCCAGCTCCCCACGGCGCAGGATCGGTGATCAGCCCCAGCATTTT	CASSPRRRIGDQPQHF
TRBV2	NA	TRBJ1-1	TRBD1	TGTGCCAGCAGTCCTCTAGACAGGGGGCGAGCTTTCTTT	CASSPLDRGRAFF
TRBV5-1	NA	TRBJ2-2	NA	TGCGCCAGCAGCTTTGGGGCGACCGGGGAGCTGTTTTTT	CASSFGATGELFF
TRBV29-1	NA	TRBJ1-1	TRBD1	TGCAGCGTTGCAGCGGCAGGGGGGAACACTGAAGCTTTCTTT	CSVAAAGGNTEAFF
TRBV30	NA	TRBJ2-2	TRBD2	TGTGCCTACGGGACTAGCGGGACCTCCGGGACCGGGGAGCTGTTTTTT	CAYGTSGTSGTGELFF
TRBV7-8	once	TRBJ1-6	NA	TGTGCCAGCAACACCACAGGGTACGTTGATTCACCCCTCCACTTT	CASNTTGYVDSPLHF
TRBV4-2	NA	TRBJ1-1	NA	TGTGCCAGCAGCCAGGGGGGGGTTACTGAAGCTTTCTTT	CASSQGGVTEAFF
TRBV3-1/TRBV3-2	NA	TRBJ1-1	NA	TGTGCCAGCAGGCTCGGACAGGAAGCTTTCTTT	CASRLGQEAFF
TRBV6-1	NA	TRBJ2-1	NA	TGTGCCAGCAGTGTAATTATCCGGGCGGGGTCCTCCTACAATGAGCAGTTCTTC	CASSVIIRAGSSYNEQFF
TRBV15	NA	TRBJ2-7	NA	TGTGCCACCAGCAGAGTCGAGGGCGAGCAGTACTTC	CATSRVEGEQYF
TRBV7-9	NA	TRBJ1-6	TRBD1	TGTGCCAGCAGCGCGACGACAGGGACTAATTCACCCCTCCACTTT	CASSATTGTNSPLHF
TRBV15	NA	TRBJ2-7	NA	TGTGCCACCCAGCGCGATCCTAAGGCCTACGAGCAGTACTTC	CATQRDPKAYEQYF
TRBV5-1	NA	TRBJ2-6	TRBD1	TGCGCCAGTAGGAGGACAGGCCTAAGCTCTGGGGCCAACGTCCTGACTTTC	CASRRTGLSSGANVLTF